Presented here are 30 T cell receptor beta chains from one specimen sequenced in a study of T-cell reconstitution after alpha-beta-depleted transplantation in children (dated by TCRdb to between 2015 and 2016). Library preparation was by PCR. The listed sequencing device is Illumina HiSeq 2500. TCR libraries were prepared with molecular barcoding, using unique molecular identifiers to normalize TCRbeta repertoire quantification. TCRdb handled the public reads itself, with Q25 trimming in fastp and clone calling in MiXCR, and kept productive beta chains. Each entry is one CDR3 protein sequence, shown with its most common DNA and genes. This sample gives about a million distinct CDR3 sequences in total; about 29% of them show up just once. 28% of the sample is held by the ten biggest clonotypes. Sample treatment or condition, as interpreted from the label and publication: allogeneic hematopoietic cell transplantation with graft depleted of TCRalphabeta T cells and CD19 B cells.

Here the sequenced sample was PBMCs, mostly from graft donor cells, taken 360 days after TCRalphabeta/CD19-depleted stem cell transplant. The receptors stem from a boy younger than two who had a stem cell transplant for SCID, so the T cells may come from the graft donor.

The chain uses TRBV3-1 and TRBJ2-4; a weak D match, TRBD1 (6 bases). This CDR3 contains 17 residues. The germline V gene encodes CDR1 LGHDT and CDR2 YNNKEL (reference sequence). V was cut by 4 bases and J by 0 bases, with 16 bases left in between. CDR3 sequence (DNA): TGTGCCAGCAGCCCAGGACCGGGACATCTAGCCAAAAACATTCAGTACTTC. The encoded protein is CASSPGPGHLAKNIQYF.

This clonotype was observed a few times. The rearrangement uses TRBV7-2 and TRBJ2-5; 10 bases map to TRBD2. Germline V gene lookup returns CDR1 SGHTA and CDR2 FQGNSA. V dropped 1 base and J dropped 6; count of bases not matched to a gene: 8. This CDR3 is 16 amino acids long. The CDR3 loop is CASSLGASGGTKTQYF. In DNA, the CDR3 is TGTGCCAGCAGCTTAGGGGCTAGCGGGGGTACTAAGACCCAGTACTTC.

This clonotype was seen only a few times. V usage is TRBV24-1 and J usage is TRBJ2-3, with 8 bases lining up with TRBD1. The CDR3 length is 15 residues. Germline-derived CDR1 and CDR2 are KGHDR and SFDVKD. With V trimmed by 5 bases and J by 3 bases, 6 bases remained unmatched. This chain's CDR3 is CATSGGQGGTDTQYF. In DNA, the CDR3 is TGTGCCACCAGTGGCGGACAGGGCGGAACAGATACGCAGTATTTT.

This clonotype occurred a few times. The rearrangement uses TRBV20-1 and TRBJ2-4; 7 nucleotides line up with TRBD1. The CDR3 is 14 amino acids. V shed 5 bases, J shed 7 bases, and the junction held 11 bases outside the gene matches. Germline V gene lookup returns CDR1 DFQATT and CDR2 SNEGSKA (reference sequence). The CDR3 sequence is CSASTGFDTNIQYF. CDR3 nucleotide sequence: TGCAGTGCTTCGACAGGGTTCGATACGAACATTCAGTACTTC.

The chain is built from TRBV19 and TRBJ1-5, with D hard to call. CDR1 and CDR2 from the germline V gene are LNHDA and SQIVND (reference sequence). This CDR3 has 14 amino acids. Between the trimmed V and J ends, which lost 5 bases and 0 bases, there was a span of 8 bases. CDR3 amino acids: CASSHSPSNQPQHF. CDR3 in DNA: TGTGCCAGTAGTCATAGCCCTAGCAATCAGCCCCAGCATTTT. The variable domain in full, completed from reference TRBV19 and TRBJ1-5, reads DGGITQSPKYLFRKEGQNVTLSCEQNLNHDAMYWYRQDPGQGLRLIYYSQIVNDFQKGDIAEGYSVSREKKESFPLTVTSAQKNPTAFYLCASSHSPSNQPQHFGDGTRLSIL.

This clonotype appeared once. The genes are TRBV5-1 and TRBJ2-7; 10 nucleotides align to TRBD2. Losses at the gene ends were 0 bases for V and 5 bases for J; bases not matched to a gene: 2. The CDR3 extends over 14 amino acids. Germline values: CDR1 SGHRS, CDR2 YFSETQ. CDR3 sequence: CASSLALAGDEQYF. For the CDR3, the DNA is TGCGCCAGCAGCTTGGCCCTAGCGGGGGACGAGCAGTACTTC.

The chain combines TRBV11-2 with TRBJ2-3; no reliable D call. The CDR3 is 15 amino acids. The V end was cut by 0 bases, the J end by 1 base, with 8 bases between. Germline CDR1 SGHAT, CDR2 FQNNGV. The CDR3, as DNA: TGTGCCAGCAGCTTAGACTGGGGTGGCACAGATACGCAGTATTTT. Translating it yields CASSLDWGGTDTQYF.

The chain links TRBV2 to TRBJ2-4; D is ambiguous. V was cut by 6 bases and J by 0 bases, with 9 bases left in between. This CDR3 comprises 14 residues. The germline V gene encodes CDR1 SNHLY and CDR2 FYNNEI. This chain's CDR3 is CASSRHLAKNIQYF. The DNA for the CDR3 is TGTGCCAGCAGCCGACATCTAGCCAAAAACATTCAGTACTTC.

This clonotype was detected a few times. The chain links TRBV4-3 to TRBJ2-1, with D possibly being TRBD2 (5 bases). Germline V CDR1 and CDR2: LGHNA, YSLEER. V dropped 3 bases and J dropped 5 bases, with 14 bases sitting between them. The length of the CDR3 is 15 residues. DNA of the CDR3: TGCGCCAGCAGCCAGTACGAGCGGCCTGACAATGAGCAGTTCTTC. It codes for CASSQYERPDNEQFF.

The rearrangement uses TRBV5-1 and TRBJ2-1; TRBD1 matches 7 bases. The germline V gene encodes CDR1 SGHRS and CDR2 YFSETQ. After removal of 2 bases from V and 1 base from J, the junction contained 12 bases not matched to a gene. This CDR3 region has 18 residues. The CDR3 loop is CASSFAPLDRVSYNEQFF. CDR3 bases: TGCGCCAGCAGCTTCGCCCCCCTCGACAGGGTGTCCTACAATGAGCAGTTCTTC.

The chain recombines TRBV5-1 with TRBJ1-1; possible D gene TRBD1, 5 bases. The CDR3 runs 17 residues. Germline values: CDR1 SGHRS, CDR2 YFSETQ. Between the trimmed V and J ends, which lost 0 bases and 0 bases, there was a span of 15 bases. DNA of the CDR3: TGCGCCAGCAGCTTGGTTCCCAGACAGCCTCTGAACACTGAAGCTTTCTTT. Translation: CASSLVPRQPLNTEAFF. The full variable domain, rest sourced from reference TRBV5-1 and TRBJ1-1, is KAGVTQTPRYLIKTRGQQVTLSCSPISGHRSVSWYQQTPGQGLQFLFEYFSETQRNKGNFPGRFSGRQFSNSRSEMNVSTLELGDSALYLCASSLVPRQPLNTEAFFGQGTRLTVV.

V usage is TRBV6-5 and J usage is TRBJ2-7; TRBD1 might be the D (6 bases). The CDR3 sequence is 17 residues long. Germline V CDR1 and CDR2: MNHEY, SVGAGI. Trimming left V 5 bases short and J 6 bases short, with 26 bases between. CDR3 bases: TGTGCCAGCAGTCGACGGGTTCAGGGGATCAGTTTCGGCGAGCAGTACTTC. It yields the protein CASSRRVQGISFGEQYF.

The chain joins TRBV20-1 to TRBJ2-7; 7 nucleotides align to TRBD2. CDR1 and CDR2 (germline): DFQATT, SNEGSKA (reference sequence). After removal of 4 bases from V and 3 bases from J, the junction contained 6 bases not matched to a gene. CDR3 length: 13 amino acids. The CDR3 loop is CSATSGIFYEQYF. The DNA for the CDR3 is TGCAGTGCTACTAGCGGCATCTTCTACGAGCAGTACTTC.

This clonotype was detected a few times. This chain joins TRBV5-1 and TRBJ2-6, with D possibly called TRBD1 or TRBD2 (5 bases each). CDR1 is SGHRS, CDR2 YFSETQ, per germline. The CDR3 length is 13 residues. V was shortened by 6 bases and J by 4 bases, with 8 bases between the two germline ends. The CDR3 sequence is CASTGTGANVLTF. Written as DNA, the CDR3 is TGCGCCAGCACAGGGACCGGGGCCAACGTCCTGACTTTC.

The sample holds a few counts of this clonotype. This CDR3 reads CASSVGLTGGKAEAFF. CDR3 nucleotide sequence: TGTGCCAGCAGCGTAGGGTTGACAGGGGGCAAGGCTGAAGCTTTCTTT. This rearrangement joins TRBV9 to TRBJ1-1; TRBD1 matches 10 bases. V gave up 0 bases and J gave up 6 bases; unmatched junction bases: 8. CDR3 length: 16 residues. Per the germline V gene, CDR1 is SGDLS and CDR2 is YYNGEE.

This clonotype occurred a few times. This chain connects TRBV9 to TRBJ2-1; 9 nucleotides match TRBD1. V lost 3 bases and J lost 4; bases outside the gene matches: 5. The CDR3 sequence is 15 residues long. CDR1 is SGDLS, CDR2 YYNGEE, per germline. For the CDR3, the DNA is TGTGCCAGCAGCGCCTTCGGGACAGGGTACAATGAGCAGTTCTTC. This sequence encodes CASSAFGTGYNEQFF.

The rearrangement joins TRBV5-1 to TRBJ1-4; D not resolved. The germline V and J ends were trimmed by 1 base and 12 bases, with 13 bases remaining between them. Germline CDR1 reads SGHRS; CDR2 reads YFSETQ. CDR3 size: 13 residues. The CDR3 is CASSLPPSTELFF. For the CDR3, the DNA is TGCGCCAGCAGCTTGCCCCCCTCGACCGAACTGTTTTTT.

Ten or more counts support this clonotype. The chain joins TRBV7-3 to TRBJ2-7; 10 positions agree with TRBD1. The CDR3 consists of 15 residues. The junction had 5 bases not matched to a gene; V was cut back by 2 bases and J by 4 bases. The germline gives CDR1 SGHTA, CDR2 FQGTGA. The CDR3 DNA reads as TGTGCCAGCAGCTTATCTGGGACAGGGGCGTACGAGCAGTACTTC. This sequence encodes CASSLSGTGAYEQYF.

This clonotype was seen more than once but under ten times. The rearrangement joins TRBV5-1 to TRBJ1-1, with 9 bases identical to TRBD1. The CDR3 has 14 residues. J was trimmed by 4 bases and V by 8 bases; bases with no gene match: 9. Germline loops: CDR1 SGHRS, CDR2 YFSETQ. CDR3 amino acids: CASKGQGVSTEAFF. For the CDR3, the DNA is TGCGCCAGTAAGGGACAGGGTGTTTCCACTGAAGCTTTCTTT.

In its sample, this clonotype was seen many times. The junction shows a germline mismatch at one end, possibly a read error. The rearrangement links TRBV7-2 to TRBJ2-1, with D tentatively TRBD2 (6 bases). CDR1 is SGHTA and CDR2 is FQGNSA in the germline V gene. The length of the CDR3 is 15 residues. In DNA, the CDR3 is TGCGCCAGCAGCCTAGGCGGGGTGACATACAATGAGCAGTTCTTC. Its protein is CASSLGGVTYNEQFF. Using reference TRBV7-2 and TRBJ2-1 for the parts outside the CDR3, the full variable domain is GAGVSQSPSNKVTEKGKDVELRCDPISGHTALYWYRQSLGQGLEFLIYFQGNSAPDKSGLPSDRFSAERTGGSVSTLTIQRTQQEDSAVYLCASSLGGVTYNEQFFGPGTRLTVL.

The rearrangement uses TRBV4-3 and TRBJ2-1, with D uncertain. V shed 0 bases and J shed 0 bases, with 9 bases lying between them. The CDR3 is 16 amino acids. CDR1 and CDR2 from the germline V gene are LGHNA and YSLEER. CDR3 nucleotides: TGCGCCAGCAGCCAAGATGTATTCTACTCCTACAATGAGCAGTTCTTC. This gives the protein CASSQDVFYSYNEQFF.

This clonotype was detected only a few times. The chain uses TRBV11-2 and TRBJ2-1; 11 nucleotides match TRBD1. Germline V gene data show CDR1 as SGHAT and CDR2 as FQNNGV. This CDR3 spans 18 amino acids. V shed 1 base, J shed 8 bases, and the junction held 13 bases outside the gene matches. DNA for the CDR3: TGTGCCAGCAGCTTAGTGGCCCCGGGGACAGGGGGGGGCGATGAGCAGTTCTTC. It translates to CASSLVAPGTGGGDEQFF.

In this sample, this clonotype turned up a few times. V usage is TRBV3-1 and J usage is TRBJ2-5; no clear D. Looked up from germline, CDR1 is LGHDT and CDR2 is YNNKEL (reference sequence). The V end lost 0 bases, the J end lost 6 bases, and 8 bases lay between the germline ends. The CDR3 consists of 13 residues. The CDR3 DNA follows: TGTGCCAGCAGCCAAGACCGTTGGAAGACCCAGTACTTC. Encoded protein: CASSQDRWKTQYF.

The J gene is TRBJ1-2, the V gene TRBV5-1; 7 bases align to TRBD1. The ends lost 1 base at V and 6 bases at J; junction bases unmatched: 6. The CDR3 is 14 residues long. Germline V gene data show CDR1 as SGHRS and CDR2 as YFSETQ. The CDR3, as DNA: TGCGCCAGCAGCTTGATTCAGGGGGAGAATGGCTACACCTTC. Translation: CASSLIQGENGYTF.

This clonotype was counted only a few times. The rearrangement uses TRBV6-5 and TRBJ1-1; no reliable D call. The V gene's germline CDR1 is MNHEY and CDR2 SVGAGI. This CDR3 is built from 13 residues. Trimming left V 2 bases short and J 6 bases short, with 10 bases between. CDR3 nucleotides: TGTGCCAGCAGTTACCCTCCAACCGCTGAAGCTTTCTTT. This sequence encodes CASSYPPTAEAFF.

This clonotype occurred once. V is TRBV6-1 and J is TRBJ2-7; D possibly uses TRBD1 or TRBD2 (5 bases each). This CDR3 has 14 amino acids. The V end was cut by 5 bases, the J end by 3 bases, with 14 bases between. The germline V gene has CDR1 MNHNS and CDR2 SASEGT. CDR3 sequence (DNA): TGTGCCAGCAGTACCCCTCGGGGCCGCTACGAGCAGTACTTC. It specifies CASSTPRGRYEQYF.

This chain links TRBV12-3 or TRBV12-4 with TRBJ2-5; D not resolved. The CDR3 consists of 13 residues. The V and J ends lost 4 bases and 3 bases respectively, with 9 bases between them. The CDR3 bases are TGTGCCAGCAGTTGGCGGATTAAAGAGACCCAGTACTTC. Protein sequence: CASSWRIKETQYF.

This clonotype was seen only a few times. This chain joins TRBV28 and TRBJ2-4, with D perhaps TRBD2 (6 bases). The V gene lost 2 bases and the J gene lost 7 bases, with 15 bases spanning the gap. The CDR3 contains 15 residues. The germline CDR1 and CDR2 sequences are MDHEN and SYDVKM. CDR3 nucleotide sequence: TGTGCCAGCAGTTTAGGCCCCTGGACTACCAACATTCAGTACTTC. Its protein product is CASSLGPWTTNIQYF.

In this sample, this clonotype turned up a few times. The rearrangement joins TRBV7-2 to TRBJ1-1; D gene uncertain. The ends were cut back, 5 bases at V and 7 bases at J, with 11 bases in the middle. This CDR3 has 12 amino acids. CDR1 and CDR2 (germline): SGHTA, FQGNSA. CDR3 sequence (DNA): TGTGCCAGCAGCACCCTGATAGGTGAAGCTTTCTTT. It encodes CASSTLIGEAFF.

The chain recombines TRBV20-1 with TRBJ2-3, with TRBD1 matching 7 bases. The CDR3 extends over 16 amino acids. Germline lookup yields CDR1 DFQATT and CDR2 SNEGSKA (reference sequence). With V trimmed by 5 bases and J by 3 bases, 14 bases remained unmatched. CDR3 loop: CSAPLSTGRSTDTQYF. The CDR3 DNA sequence: TGCAGTGCTCCCCTTTCGACAGGGAGATCGACAGATACGCAGTATTTT.